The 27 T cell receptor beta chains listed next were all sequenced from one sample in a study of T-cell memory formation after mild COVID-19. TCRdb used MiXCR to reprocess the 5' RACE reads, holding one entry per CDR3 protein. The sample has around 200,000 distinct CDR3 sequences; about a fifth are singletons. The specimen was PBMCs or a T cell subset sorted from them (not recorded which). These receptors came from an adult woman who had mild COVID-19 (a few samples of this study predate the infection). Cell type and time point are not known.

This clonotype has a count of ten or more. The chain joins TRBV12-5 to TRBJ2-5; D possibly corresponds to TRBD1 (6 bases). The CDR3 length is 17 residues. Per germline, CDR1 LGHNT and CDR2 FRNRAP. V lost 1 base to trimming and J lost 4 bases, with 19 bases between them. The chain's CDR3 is CASGLGLLVGAGETQYF. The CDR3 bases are TGTGCTAGTGGTTTGGGTTTATTGGTGGGGGCCGGAGAGACCCAGTACTTC.

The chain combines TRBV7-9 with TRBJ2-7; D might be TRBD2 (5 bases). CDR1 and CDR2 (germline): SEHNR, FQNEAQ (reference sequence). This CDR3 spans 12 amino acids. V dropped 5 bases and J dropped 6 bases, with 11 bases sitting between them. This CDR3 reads CASSDYPSEQYF. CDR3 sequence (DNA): TGTGCCAGCAGCGACTATCCGAGCGAGCAGTACTTC.

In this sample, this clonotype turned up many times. The CDR3 nucleotides read TGTGCCAGCAGCTTGGGGGAGGACAGGGGCTCATACGAGCAGTACTTC. It is translated as CASSLGEDRGSYEQYF. This chain connects TRBV9 to TRBJ2-7; TRBD1 matches 9 bases. Germline V gene sequence: CDR1 SGDLS, CDR2 YYNGEE. V shed 4 bases and J 4 bases; nucleotides not matched to a gene: 12. This CDR3 comprises 16 residues.

Here the CDR3 DNA reads TGTGCCAGCAGCTTAGAACTAGGGATTACTCCGTTCCAAGAGACCCAGTACTTC. The encoded protein is CASSLELGITPFQETQYF. The rearrangement links TRBV7-8 to TRBJ2-5; D may be TRBD2 (5 bases). Germline-derived CDR1 and CDR2 are SGHVS and FQNEAQ. CDR3 length equals 18 residues. V was trimmed by 1 base and J by 1 base, leaving 19 bases between them.

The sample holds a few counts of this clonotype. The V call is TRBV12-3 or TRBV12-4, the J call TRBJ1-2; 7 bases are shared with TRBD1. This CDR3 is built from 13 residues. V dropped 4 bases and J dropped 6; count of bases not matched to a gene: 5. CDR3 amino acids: CASSSTGTDGYTF. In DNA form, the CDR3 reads TGTGCCAGCAGTTCGACAGGGACCGATGGCTACACCTTC.

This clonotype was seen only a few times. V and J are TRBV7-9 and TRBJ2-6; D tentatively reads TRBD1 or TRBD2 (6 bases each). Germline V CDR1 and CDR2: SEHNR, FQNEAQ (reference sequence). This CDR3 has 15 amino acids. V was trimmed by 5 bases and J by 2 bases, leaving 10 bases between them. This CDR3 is CASSPGGAGANVLTF. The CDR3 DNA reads TGTGCCAGCAGCCCCGGGGGCGCTGGGGCCAACGTCCTGACTTTC.

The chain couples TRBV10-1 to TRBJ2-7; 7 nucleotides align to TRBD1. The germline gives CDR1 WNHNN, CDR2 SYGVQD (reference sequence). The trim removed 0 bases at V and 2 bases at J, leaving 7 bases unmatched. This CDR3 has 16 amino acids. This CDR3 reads CASSESVTGEPYEQYF. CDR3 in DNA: TGCGCCAGCAGTGAGTCAGTCACAGGGGAACCCTACGAGCAGTACTTC.

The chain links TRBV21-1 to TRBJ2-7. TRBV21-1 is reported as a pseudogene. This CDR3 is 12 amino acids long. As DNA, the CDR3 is TGTGCCAGCAGCAAAGACCACTACGAGCAGTACTTC. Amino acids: CASSKDHYEQYF.

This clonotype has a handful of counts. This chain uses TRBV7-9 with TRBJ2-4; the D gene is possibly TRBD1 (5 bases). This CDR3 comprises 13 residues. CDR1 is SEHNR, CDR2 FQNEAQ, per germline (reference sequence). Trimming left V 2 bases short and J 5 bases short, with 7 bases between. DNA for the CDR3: TGTGCCAGCAGCTTACTAGGGGAAAACATTCAGTACTTC. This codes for CASSLLGENIQYF.

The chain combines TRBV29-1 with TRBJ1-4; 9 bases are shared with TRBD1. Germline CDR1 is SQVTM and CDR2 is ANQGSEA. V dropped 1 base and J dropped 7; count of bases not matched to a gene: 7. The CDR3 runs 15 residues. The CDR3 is CSVEAPGQGFEKLFF. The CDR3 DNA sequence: TGCAGCGTTGAAGCCCCGGGACAGGGTTTTGAAAAACTGTTTTTT.

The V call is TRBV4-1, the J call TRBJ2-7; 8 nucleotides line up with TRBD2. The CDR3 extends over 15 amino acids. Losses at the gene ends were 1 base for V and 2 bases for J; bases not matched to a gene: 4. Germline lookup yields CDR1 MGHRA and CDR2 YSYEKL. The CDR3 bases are TGCGCCAGCAGCCAAGTCGAGCGGGGGCCCTACGAGCAGTACTTC. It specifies CASSQVERGPYEQYF.

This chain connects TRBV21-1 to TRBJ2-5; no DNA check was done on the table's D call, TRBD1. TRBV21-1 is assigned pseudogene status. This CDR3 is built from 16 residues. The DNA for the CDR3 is TGTGCCAGCACCCTTCCGGGACAGGGAAGGCAAGAGACCCAGTACTTC. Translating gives CASTLPGQGRQETQYF.

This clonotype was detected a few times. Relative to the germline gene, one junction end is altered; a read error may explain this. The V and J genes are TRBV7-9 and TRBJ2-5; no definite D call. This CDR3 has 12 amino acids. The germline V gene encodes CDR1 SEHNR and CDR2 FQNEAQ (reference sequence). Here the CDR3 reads CASSLASSAHDF. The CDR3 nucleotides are TGTGCCAGCAGCTTAGCAAGTTCGGCCCATGACTTC. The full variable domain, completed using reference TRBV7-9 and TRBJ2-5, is DTGVSQNPRHKITKRGQNVTFRCDPISEHNRLYWYRQTLGQGPEFLTYFQNEAQLEKSRLLSDRFSAERPKGSFSTLEIQRTEQGDSAMYLCASSLASSAHDFGPGTRLLVL.

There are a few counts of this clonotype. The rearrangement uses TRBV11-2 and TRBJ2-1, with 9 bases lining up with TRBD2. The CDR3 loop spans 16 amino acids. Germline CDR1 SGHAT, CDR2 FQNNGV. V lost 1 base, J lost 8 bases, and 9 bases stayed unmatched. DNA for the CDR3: TGTGCCAGCAGCTTAGTTAGCGGGAGCCTAGGGGATGAGCAGTTCTTC. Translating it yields CASSLVSGSLGDEQFF.

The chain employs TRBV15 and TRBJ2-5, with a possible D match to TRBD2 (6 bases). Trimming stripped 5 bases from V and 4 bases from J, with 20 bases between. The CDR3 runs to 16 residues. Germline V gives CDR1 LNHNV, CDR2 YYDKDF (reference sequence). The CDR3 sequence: CATSGGSRGRGETQYF. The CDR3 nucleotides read TGTGCCACCAGCGGAGGGAGCCGGGGAAGGGGAGAGACCCAGTACTTC.

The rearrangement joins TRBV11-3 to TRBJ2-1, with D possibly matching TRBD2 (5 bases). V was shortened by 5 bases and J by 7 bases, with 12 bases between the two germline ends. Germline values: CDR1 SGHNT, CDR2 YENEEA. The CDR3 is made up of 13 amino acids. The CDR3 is CASSNTGRNEQFF. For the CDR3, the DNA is TGTGCCAGCAGCAACACGGGGAGAAATGAGCAGTTCTTC.

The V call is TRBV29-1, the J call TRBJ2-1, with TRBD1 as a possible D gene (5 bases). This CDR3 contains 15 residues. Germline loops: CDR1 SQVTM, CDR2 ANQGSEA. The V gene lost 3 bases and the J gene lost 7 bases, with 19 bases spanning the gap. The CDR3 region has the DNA TGCAGCGTTGATCGCAAAGGGGTAAGGGCTAATGAGCAGTTCTTC. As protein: CSVDRKGVRANEQFF.

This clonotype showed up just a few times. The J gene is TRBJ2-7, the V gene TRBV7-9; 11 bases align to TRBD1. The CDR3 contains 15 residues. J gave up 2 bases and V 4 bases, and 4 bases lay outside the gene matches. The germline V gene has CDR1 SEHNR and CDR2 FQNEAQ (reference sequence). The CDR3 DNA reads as TGTGCCAGCAGCTCCGCGGGACAGGGGGCCTACGAGCAGTACTTC. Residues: CASSSAGQGAYEQYF.

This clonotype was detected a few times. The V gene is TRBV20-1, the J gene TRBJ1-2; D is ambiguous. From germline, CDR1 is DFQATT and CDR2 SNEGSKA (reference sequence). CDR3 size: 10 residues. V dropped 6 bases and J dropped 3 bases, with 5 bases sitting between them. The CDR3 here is CSANHYGYTF. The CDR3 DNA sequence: TGCAGTGCAAACCACTATGGCTACACCTTC.

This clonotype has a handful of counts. CDR3 residues: CASSNVTKLGKIEQFF. CDR3 DNA: TGTGCCAGCAGCAATGTGACTAAGCTCGGGAAGATTGAGCAGTTCTTC. V usage is TRBV21-1 and J usage is TRBJ2-1; the table's D call TRBD1 went unverified against the DNA. TRBV21-1 is a recognized pseudogene. The CDR3 contains 16 residues.

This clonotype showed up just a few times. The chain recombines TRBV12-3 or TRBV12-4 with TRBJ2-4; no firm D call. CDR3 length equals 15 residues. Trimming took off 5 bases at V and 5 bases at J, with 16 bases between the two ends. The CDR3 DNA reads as TGTGCCAGCAGTCCCCTACCCTCACCGGAAAACATTCAGTACTTC. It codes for CASSPLPSPENIQYF.

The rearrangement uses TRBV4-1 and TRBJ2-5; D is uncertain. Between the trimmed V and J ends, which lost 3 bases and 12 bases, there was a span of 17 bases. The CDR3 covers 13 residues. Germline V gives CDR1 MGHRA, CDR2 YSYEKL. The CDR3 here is CASSQAPGSPKYF. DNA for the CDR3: TGCGCCAGCAGCCAGGCCCCGGGCTCCCCGAAGTACTTC.

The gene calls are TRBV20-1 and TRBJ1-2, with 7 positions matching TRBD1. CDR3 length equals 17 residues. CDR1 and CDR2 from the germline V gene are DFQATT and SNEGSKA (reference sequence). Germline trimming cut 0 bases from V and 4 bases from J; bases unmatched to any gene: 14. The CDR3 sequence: CSARDAAAGDRVYGYTF. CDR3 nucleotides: TGCAGTGCTAGAGACGCCGCGGCCGGAGACAGGGTCTATGGCTACACCTTC.

The CDR3 DNA sequence: TGCAGTGCTACCCCCCGGCCCTCTAGCACAGATACGCAGTATTTT. Its protein is CSATPRPSSTDTQYF. The chain combines TRBV20-1 with TRBJ2-3; D call uncertain. The CDR3 loop spans 15 amino acids. The germline CDR1 and CDR2 sequences are DFQATT and SNEGSKA (reference sequence). V lost 4 bases and J lost 0, with 14 bases in between.

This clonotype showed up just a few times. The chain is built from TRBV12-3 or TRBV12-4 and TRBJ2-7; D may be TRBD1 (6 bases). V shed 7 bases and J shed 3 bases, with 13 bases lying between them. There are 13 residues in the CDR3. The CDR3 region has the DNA TGTGCCAGCACCAAGGGGGTTGTCTACGAGCAGTACTTC. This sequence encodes CASTKGVVYEQYF.

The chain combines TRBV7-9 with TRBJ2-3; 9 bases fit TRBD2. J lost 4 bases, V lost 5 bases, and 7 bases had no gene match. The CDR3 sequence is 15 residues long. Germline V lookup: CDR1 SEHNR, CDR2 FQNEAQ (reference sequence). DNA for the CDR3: TGTGCCAGCAGCCCCGGGCTAGCGGGGTCAGATACGCAGTATTTT. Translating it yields CASSPGLAGSDTQYF.

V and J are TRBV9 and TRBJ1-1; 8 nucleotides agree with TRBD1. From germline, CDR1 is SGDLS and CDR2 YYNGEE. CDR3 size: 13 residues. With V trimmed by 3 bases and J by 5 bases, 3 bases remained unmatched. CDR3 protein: CASSGQGQTEAFF. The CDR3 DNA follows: TGTGCCAGCAGCGGACAGGGGCAAACTGAAGCTTTCTTT.